Presented here are 23 T cell receptor beta chains from one specimen sequenced in a study of T cell changes during pregnancy in multiple sclerosis. Assay used: immunoSEQ multiplex PCR; TCRdb lists only in-frame clones, some missing. The sample records around 60,000 clones, about 96% being singletons. Material: CD8+ T cells from peripheral blood mononuclear cells, obtained after pregnancy. The source of these receptors is a female donor with multiple sclerosis, enrolled in a pregnancy study.

CDR3 in DNA: TGTGCCACCGATGCGGGAGGGCGGGGCGAGCAGTACTTC. Protein: CATDAGGRGEQYF. This rearrangement joins TRBV28 to TRBJ2-7; the match to TRBD2 covers 9 bases. CDR1 and CDR2 from the germline V gene are MDHEN and SYDVKM. The CDR3 has 13 residues. The V and J ends lost 10 bases and 6 bases, in that order; junction bases with no gene match: 10.

As concerns this clone: Other DNA sequences in the sample encode the same CDR3. The chain combines TRBV5-5 with TRBJ2-7; D uncertain. Trimming pared 0 bases from V and 0 bases from J, leaving 4 bases between. In germline, CDR1 is SGHKS, CDR2 YYEKEE (reference sequence). This CDR3 is built from 13 residues. This CDR3 is CASSLGSSYEQYF. The CDR3 nucleotides read TGTGCCAGCAGCTTGGGTAGCTCCTACGAGCAGTACTTC.

V is TRBV28 and J is TRBJ2-2; 12 bases are shared with TRBD2. Germline assignment: CDR1 MDHEN and CDR2 SYDVKM. The V gene end was trimmed by 5 bases and the J gene end by 3 bases; junction bases not matched to a gene: 10. The CDR3 spans 18 residues. The CDR3 spells CASSPPELAGGHTGELFF. CDR3 bases: TGTGCCAGCAGTCCCCCAGAACTAGCGGGAGGTCACACCGGGGAGCTGTTTTTT.

This rearrangement joins TRBV9 to TRBJ2-5; no clear D. CDR3 size: 14 residues. V lost 3 bases and J 1 base, leaving 10 bases between the germline ends. Germline-derived CDR1 and CDR2 are SGDLS and YYNGEE. The CDR3 reads CASSAPSSQETQYF. DNA for the CDR3: TGTGCCAGCAGCGCCCCATCCAGCCAAGAGACCCAGTACTTC.

This chain uses TRBV6-1 with TRBJ2-1; maybe TRBD1 (6 bases). The CDR3 is made up of 14 amino acids. Trimming shortened V by 8 bases and J by 6 bases, and 17 bases separated the two germline ends. Looked up from germline, CDR1 is MNHNS and CDR2 is SASEGT. The CDR3 coding sequence is TGTGCCAGCGCTTGGGCAGGGGCAGGCAATGAGCAGTTCTTC. Encoded protein: CASAWAGAGNEQFF.

V is TRBV2 and J is TRBJ2-7; the D is unclear. Germline assignment: CDR1 SNHLY and CDR2 FYNNEI. This CDR3 has 14 amino acids. V gave up 3 bases and J gave up 0 bases, with 9 bases separating them. The CDR3 sequence is CASSDQVISYEQYF. The DNA of the CDR3 is TGTGCCAGCAGTGATCAGGTTATCTCCTACGAGCAGTACTTC. The full variable domain, its missing parts supplied by reference TRBV2 and TRBJ2-7, is EPEVTQTPSHQVTQMGQEVILRCVPISNHLYFYWYRQILGQKVEFLVSFYNNEISEKSEIFDDQFSVERPDGSNFTLKIRSTKLEDSAMYFCASSDQVISYEQYFGPGTRLTVT.

This chain joins TRBV28 and TRBJ2-3, with D possibly being TRBD1 (6 bases). Trimming cost V 7 bases and J 1 base, with 15 bases left between them. This CDR3 region has 15 residues. The germline V gene encodes CDR1 MDHEN and CDR2 SYDVKM. DNA of the CDR3: TGTGCCAGCAACCATTGGGCAGGGGGCACAGATACGCAGTATTTT. It encodes CASNHWAGGTDTQYF.

CDR3 protein: CASRPGHRGYTF. CDR3 bases: TGTGCCAGCAGACCGGGACATCGCGGCTACACCTTC. This rearrangement joins TRBV5-6 to TRBJ1-2, with a tentative D call TRBD1 (6 bases). This CDR3 region has 12 residues. Trimming stripped 5 bases from V and 8 bases from J, with 13 bases between. The V gene's germline CDR1 is SGHDT and CDR2 YYEEEE.

The chain employs TRBV5-6 and TRBJ1-4; no reliable D call. The CDR3 sequence is 15 residues long. Germline values: CDR1 SGHDT, CDR2 YYEEEE. Trimming removed 3 bases at V and 0 bases at J, with 9 bases between. CDR3 in amino acids: CASSSTDATNEKLFF. The CDR3 DNA sequence: TGTGCCAGCAGCTCCACAGACGCAACTAATGAAAAACTGTTTTTT.

The chain combines TRBV11-2 with TRBJ2-1; D not resolved. Germline CDR1 reads SGHAT; CDR2 reads FQNNGV. The germline V and J ends were trimmed by 6 bases and 6 bases, with 6 bases remaining between them. The CDR3 contains 11 residues. The CDR3 bases are TGTGCCAGCAGTTTCAGCAATGAGCAGTTCTTC. This codes for CASSFSNEQFF.

The CDR3 loop reads CASSTEEGLYGYTF. CDR3 coding DNA: TGTGCCAGTAGTACGGAGGAAGGCTTGTATGGCTACACCTTC. The gene calls are TRBV19 and TRBJ1-2; D remains ambiguous. Per germline, CDR1 LNHDA and CDR2 SQIVND (reference sequence). V was clipped by 4 bases and J by 5 bases, with 14 bases between them. The CDR3 loop spans 14 amino acids.

The chain couples TRBV27 to TRBJ1-1; D is possibly TRBD1 (5 bases). This CDR3 spans 15 amino acids. Per the germline V gene, CDR1 is MNHEY and CDR2 is SMNVEV (reference sequence). Trimming shortened V by 0 bases and J by 1 base, and 9 bases separated the two germline ends. The CDR3 reads CASSLSGAANTEAFF. As DNA, the CDR3 is TGTGCCAGCAGTTTATCTGGGGCAGCGAACACTGAAGCTTTCTTT.

The chain links TRBV29-1 to TRBJ2-1, with 15 bases fitting TRBD2. V dropped 6 bases and J dropped 6; count of bases not matched to a gene: 3. Per germline, CDR1 SQVTM and CDR2 ANQGSEA. This CDR3 is 14 amino acids long. The CDR3 coding sequence is TGCAGCGTCCGGGGACTAGCGGGAGGCAATGAGCAGTTCTTC. This codes for CSVRGLAGGNEQFF.

The chain links TRBV28 to TRBJ2-1; D not certain. The V gene's germline CDR1 is MDHEN and CDR2 SYDVKM. The CDR3 spans 14 residues. V gave up 3 bases and J gave up 6 bases, with 12 bases separating them. The CDR3 DNA is TGTGCCAGCAGTTTTGACACAAGCCTCAATGAGCAGTTCTTC. This translates into CASSFDTSLNEQFF.

The DNA of the CDR3 is TGTGCCAGCAGTTCCCAGAACACCGGGGAGCTGTTTTTT. Translated: CASSSQNTGELFF. The chain joins TRBV27 to TRBJ2-2, with D unresolved. Germline-derived CDR1 and CDR2 are MNHEY and SMNVEV (reference sequence). This CDR3 is 13 amino acids long. V was trimmed by 4 bases and J by 1 base, leaving 4 bases between them.

This chain uses TRBV28 with TRBJ2-7; 9 nucleotides agree with TRBD1. The CDR3 extends over 16 amino acids. Germline CDR1 is MDHEN and CDR2 is SYDVKM. V shed 5 bases, J shed 2 bases, and the junction held 10 bases outside the gene matches. CDR3 DNA sequence: TGTGCCAGCAGTCAGTTAGACGGGACAGGGACCTACGAGCAGTACTTC. Translated: CASSQLDGTGTYEQYF.

The chain employs TRBV7-3 and TRBJ2-3, with D possibly being TRBD1 (5 bases). The CDR3 spans 15 residues. V was cut by 2 bases and J by 1 base, with 10 bases left in between. Germline CDR1 reads SGHTA; CDR2 reads FQGTGA. For the CDR3, the DNA is TGTGCCAGCAGCTTATTGGGGCTCGGCACAGATACGCAGTATTTT. Translation gives CASSLLGLGTDTQYF.

This clone was counted once. V gene TRBV5-1 combines with J gene TRBJ1-4, with TRBD1 identical over 7 bases. After removal of 3 bases from V and 8 bases from J, the junction contained 10 bases not matched to a gene. Per germline, CDR1 SGHRS and CDR2 YFSETQ. The CDR3 consists of 15 residues. The CDR3 nucleotides are TGCGCCAGCAGCTATAATACAGGGGATTTGGAAAAACTGTTTTTT. Residues: CASSYNTGDLEKLFF.

V and J are TRBV27 and TRBJ2-1; 7 bases line up with TRBD1. V lost 9 bases and J lost 2; bases outside the gene matches: 7. This CDR3 comprises 14 residues. The germline CDR1 and CDR2 sequences are MNHEY and SMNVEV (reference sequence). The CDR3 is CASRTGVAYNEQFF. CDR3 sequence (DNA): TGTGCCAGTCGAACAGGGGTAGCCTACAATGAGCAGTTCTTC.

The chain is built from TRBV27 and TRBJ1-1; 11 bases align to TRBD1. V lost 2 bases to trimming and J lost 0 bases; unmatched junction nucleotides: 5. The CDR3 is 17 amino acids. CDR1 is MNHEY, CDR2 SMNVEV, per germline (reference sequence). The CDR3 protein is CASSLVGTGGVNTEAFF. CDR3 bases: TGTGCCAGCAGTTTAGTGGGGACAGGGGGAGTGAACACTGAAGCTTTCTTT.

The J gene is TRBJ1-5, the V gene TRBV19; TRBD1 matches at 7 bases. The CDR3 extends over 13 amino acids. V gave up 2 bases and J gave up 7 bases; unmatched junction bases: 2. Germline V CDR1 and CDR2: LNHDA, SQIVND (reference sequence). In nucleotides, the CDR3 is TGTGCCAGTAGTATATTACAGGGGCAGCCCCAGCATTTT. The encoded protein is CASSILQGQPQHF. Combining the CDR3 with reference TRBV19 and TRBJ1-5 gives the whole variable domain DGGITQSPKYLFRKEGQNVTLSCEQNLNHDAMYWYRQDPGQGLRLIYYSQIVNDFQKGDIAEGYSVSREKKESFPLTVTSAQKNPTAFYLCASSILQGQPQHFGDGTRLSIL.

The CDR3: CASSTGQVSGNTIYF. CDR3 bases: TGTGCCAGCAGCACAGGACAGGTCTCTGGAAACACCATATATTTT. This chain joins TRBV5-4 and TRBJ1-3; 7 nucleotides match TRBD1. This CDR3 comprises 15 residues. Germline V gives CDR1 SGHNT, CDR2 YYREEE (reference sequence). The ends lost 4 bases at V and 0 bases at J; junction bases unmatched: 4.

V gene TRBV29-1 combines with J gene TRBJ1-2; D remains unclear. This CDR3 has 10 residues. CDR1 and CDR2 from the germline V gene are SQVTM and ANQGSEA. V lost 3 bases to trimming and J lost 13 bases, with 12 bases between them. This chain's CDR3 is CSVDVGLITF. The CDR3 nucleotides read TGCAGCGTTGATGTGGGCCTAATCACCTTC.